This T cell receptor (beta chain) appears in the sequencing data of a study of blood T cells in healthy people across ages. Concerning this clonotype itself: Its specificity is unknown.

Germline V gene data show CDR1 as MNHEY and CDR2 as SVGEGT. The CDR3 loop spans 14 amino acids. The V end lost 6 bases, the J end lost 5 bases, and 16 bases lay between the germline ends. Per-sample PBMC isolation yielded at least 6.5 million cells. Alongside a J-beta primer mix, a sample-barcoded 5' primer served in a second PCR lasting roughly 7 to 11 cycles. MiXCR, run by TCRdb on the 5' RACE reads, gives a single entry per CDR3 protein. The sample carries 1.4 million or so distinct CDR3 sequences, 42% recorded once. Broader study findings: PBMCs were not sorted, which prevented a conclusive comparison of naive versus antigen-experienced cells.

The sample consisted of blood. V and J are TRBV6-2 or TRBV6-3 and TRBJ1-1; D perhaps matches TRBD1 (5 bases). The receptor's source is a woman aged 18-35 years in good health. As DNA, the CDR3 is TGTGCCAGCAGACTTCTCGGGAGGGGAACTGAAGCTTTCTTT. Translation: CASRLLGRGTEAFF.